The 30 T cell receptor beta chains below were found in one sample sequenced in a study of blood T cell repertoires in COVID-19. The table came from immunoSEQ multiplex PCR; TCRdb's copy has only in-frame clones and leaves some out. The table includes around 130,000 clones, about 87% detected once. The sequenced sample consisted of peripheral blood. All receptors come from a human donor in a cohort sampled during active COVID-19.

The chain combines TRBV27 with TRBJ2-1; TRBD2 is a possible D gene (5 bases). The CDR3 extends over 20 amino acids. Trimming took off 2 bases at V and 3 bases at J, with 26 bases between the two ends. The germline gives CDR1 MNHEY, CDR2 SMNVEV (reference sequence). CDR3 in DNA: TGTGCCAGCAGTTTAAGGTCCGGGGTGGGCCCGGAGAGCCTCTACAATGAGCAGTTCTTC. It specifies CASSLRSGVGPESLYNEQFF.

This chain connects TRBV15 to TRBJ1-4; D might be TRBD1 (6 bases). There are 17 residues in the CDR3. Germline CDR1 is LNHNV and CDR2 is YYDKDF (reference sequence). With 0 bases removed from V and 3 bases from J, the gap between germline ends came to 14 bases. The DNA of the CDR3 is TGTGCCACCAGCAGAGACTTCCGGACAGACCCTAATGAAAAACTGTTTTTT. It codes for CATSRDFRTDPNEKLFF. Together with reference TRBV15 and TRBJ1-4, the CDR3 gives the full variable domain: DAMVIQNPRYQVTQFGKPVTLSCSQTLNHNVMYWYQQKSSQAPKLLFHYYDKDFNNEADTPDNFQSRRPNTSFCFLDIRSPGLGDTAMYLCATSRDFRTDPNEKLFFGSGTQLSVL.

The V gene is TRBV18, the J gene TRBJ2-7; TRBD1 matches at 8 bases. The trim removed 0 bases at V and 10 bases at J, leaving 11 bases unmatched. Germline values: CDR1 KGHSH, CDR2 LQKENI. The CDR3 consists of 15 residues. The CDR3, as DNA: TGTGCCAGCTCACCACCGGGGAGGACAGGGTTCGTACAGTACTTC. As protein: CASSPPGRTGFVQYF.

The V gene is TRBV29-1, the J gene TRBJ2-1, with a tentative D call TRBD1 (6 bases). There are 14 residues in the CDR3. Germline CDR1 SQVTM, CDR2 ANQGSEA. Trimming took 7 bases from V and 8 from J, leaving 21 bases between them. In DNA form, the CDR3 reads TGCAGCGCCACCACAGGGTCCTACAGCTATGAGCAGTTCTTC. It is translated as CSATTGSYSYEQFF.

CDR3 sequence (DNA): TGTGCCAGCAGCCATTCAGGGGCGAATGGGGGCTACACCTTC. Protein: CASSHSGANGGYTF. The chain joins TRBV5-4 to TRBJ1-2; possibly TRBD1 for D (6 bases). Germline assignment: CDR1 SGHNT and CDR2 YYREEE (reference sequence). The V end was cut by 4 bases, the J end by 8 bases, with 18 bases between. The CDR3 is 14 residues long.

The chain combines TRBV3-1 (or the pseudogene TRBV3-2) with TRBJ2-1; no definite D call. V was trimmed by 6 bases and J by 6 bases, leaving 12 bases between them. Germline values: CDR1 LGHDT, CDR2 YNNKEL (reference sequence). The CDR3 loop spans 13 amino acids. The CDR3 loop is CASSPFRSNEQFF. Written as DNA, the CDR3 is TGTGCCAGCAGTCCTTTTCGGAGCAATGAGCAGTTCTTC.

The chain couples TRBV6-5 to TRBJ2-1; 10 nucleotides agree with TRBD2. CDR1 is MNHEY and CDR2 is SVGAGI in the germline V gene. Trimming at V came to 8 bases and at J to 4 bases, leaving 5 bases not matched to a gene. CDR3 length: 14 amino acids. Here the CDR3 reads CASSSTSGYNEQFF. The CDR3 nucleotides read TGTGCCAGCTCCTCGACTAGCGGGTACAATGAGCAGTTCTTC.

The chain couples TRBV12-3 or TRBV12-4 to TRBJ2-3; TRBD1 matches 8 bases. The CDR3 covers 13 residues. Germline trimming cut 10 bases from V and 8 bases from J; bases unmatched to any gene: 11. The CDR3 DNA reads TGTGCCATCCCAGGGGGCGCGGTGTCTACGCAGTATTTT. Protein: CAIPGGAVSTQYF.

This chain uses TRBV29-1 with TRBJ1-2; 8 nucleotides match TRBD1. V lost 8 bases and J lost 4; bases outside the gene matches: 9. Germline-derived CDR1 and CDR2 are SQVTM and ANQGSEA. The CDR3 runs to 13 residues. CDR3 amino acids: CSTQGGATYGYTF. CDR3 nucleotides: TGCAGCACACAGGGGGGGGCCACCTATGGCTACACCTTC.

This chain joins TRBV7-3 and TRBJ2-1; 8 nucleotides match TRBD2. V lost 4 bases, J lost 10 bases, and 6 bases stayed unmatched. Germline values: CDR1 SGHTA, CDR2 FQGTGA. There are 13 residues in the CDR3. The CDR3 DNA sequence: TGTGCCAGCAGCTACGGGGGGGCTCCAGAGCAGTTCTTC. Translation: CASSYGGAPEQFF.

The rearrangement joins TRBV9 to TRBJ2-3; 14 bases match TRBD2. Germline-derived CDR1 and CDR2 are SGDLS and YYNGEE. J was trimmed by 1 base and V by 3 bases; bases with no gene match: 1. There are 16 residues in the CDR3. CDR3 DNA sequence: TGTGCCAGCAGCGCGGGACTAGCGGGGGGCACAGATACGCAGTATTTT. Protein sequence: CASSAGLAGGTDTQYF.

This clone was seen a single time. This rearrangement joins TRBV19 to TRBJ1-4; 8 bases map to TRBD1. Germline CDR1 and CDR2: LNHDA and SQIVND (reference sequence). This CDR3 has 15 residues. Trimming at V came to 4 bases and at J to 8 bases, leaving 9 bases not matched to a gene. CDR3 protein: CASSTDRGLKEKLFF. DNA of the CDR3: TGTGCCAGTAGTACCGACAGGGGTCTGAAGGAAAAACTGTTTTTT.

J is TRBJ2-7 and V is TRBV4-1; 7 nucleotides match TRBD2. The CDR3 consists of 14 residues. V dropped 3 bases and J dropped 3; count of bases not matched to a gene: 5. The germline gives CDR1 MGHRA, CDR2 YSYEKL. The CDR3 loop is CASSQAGVHYEQYF. The CDR3 DNA sequence: TGCGCCAGCAGCCAGGCGGGGGTCCACTACGAGCAGTACTTC.

This chain connects TRBV27 to TRBJ1-2; D gene uncertain. CDR3 length: 13 amino acids. V was cut by 2 bases and J by 4 bases, with 8 bases left in between. The germline CDR1 and CDR2 sequences are MNHEY and SMNVEV (reference sequence). CDR3 nucleotide sequence: TGTGCCAGCAGTTTAGAGGTTGGCTATGGCTACACCTTC. Encoded protein: CASSLEVGYGYTF.

Only a few counts were recorded for this clone. V gene TRBV5-1 combines with J gene TRBJ1-6; 7 bases match TRBD1. Per germline, CDR1 SGHRS and CDR2 YFSETQ. CDR3 size: 15 residues. The J segment lost 9 bases and the V segment lost 4 bases, leaving 10 bases of the junction unmatched. The CDR3 protein is CASSVGTATGSPLHF. The DNA for the CDR3 is TGCGCCAGCAGCGTCGGGACAGCCACGGGTTCACCCCTCCACTTT.

This clone is a singleton in its sample. The identical CDR3 is also encoded by other nucleotide sequences in the sample. The CDR3 nucleotides are TGTGCCAGCAGCTTATATGGGACTACCCGGGATGAGCAGTTCTTC. The encoded protein is CASSLYGTTRDEQFF. The chain uses TRBV7-3 and TRBJ2-1; TRBD2 matches 7 bases. In germline, CDR1 is SGHTA, CDR2 FQGTGA. Losses at the gene ends were 2 bases for V and 8 bases for J; bases not matched to a gene: 9. The CDR3 length is 15 residues.

This clone was picked up one time. This chain joins TRBV28 and TRBJ2-2; a weak D match, TRBD2 (6 bases). V was shortened by 3 bases and J by 4 bases, with 15 bases between the two germline ends. CDR1 and CDR2 from the germline V gene are MDHEN and SYDVKM. The CDR3 spans 16 residues. CDR3 nucleotides: TGTGCCAGCAGTTTTTCCGGGGGATGGGGCACCGGGGAGCTGTTTTTT. Translation: CASSFSGGWGTGELFF.

The J gene is TRBJ1-5, the V gene TRBV24-1; D is unclear. V lost 5 bases and J lost 11, with 12 bases in between. Germline V gene lookup returns CDR1 KGHDR and CDR2 SFDVKD. The CDR3 has 12 residues. Here the CDR3 reads CATSAGDRAQHF. CDR3 nucleotide sequence: TGTGCCACCAGTGCCGGGGATCGGGCCCAGCATTTT.

CDR3 region: CASSFGVVNEQFF. The CDR3 DNA reads as TGCGCCAGCAGTTTTGGAGTTGTCAATGAGCAGTTCTTC. J is TRBJ2-1 and V is TRBV5-1; D is undetermined. Per the germline V gene, CDR1 is SGHRS and CDR2 is YFSETQ. The ends were cut back, 5 bases at V and 6 bases at J, with 12 bases in the middle. This CDR3 is built from 13 residues.

The chain recombines TRBV3-1 (or the pseudogene TRBV3-2) with TRBJ2-2, with 9 bases that match TRBD2. CDR1 and CDR2 (germline): LGHDT, YNNKEL (reference sequence). This CDR3 has 16 residues. Trimming cost V 5 bases and J 7 bases; bases outside gene matches: 11. For the CDR3, the DNA is TGTGCCAGCAGCGCAATCGGGACTAGCCGCGGCGGGGAGCTGTTTTTT. Translation gives CASSAIGTSRGGELFF.

The chain carries TRBV5-1 and TRBJ2-2; a possible D gene is TRBD1 (6 bases). Trimming took off 0 bases at V and 5 bases at J, with 11 bases between the two ends. The germline V gene has CDR1 SGHRS and CDR2 YFSETQ. The CDR3 sequence is 15 residues long. The chain's CDR3 is CASSLASQGTGELFF. Written as DNA, the CDR3 is TGCGCCAGCAGCTTGGCCAGTCAGGGGACCGGGGAGCTGTTTTTT.

The chain carries TRBV7-9 and TRBJ1-3; 7 bases line up with TRBD1. There are 14 residues in the CDR3. With 4 bases clipped from V and 1 base from J, the junction kept 1 base outside the gene matches. Germline CDR1 is SEHNR and CDR2 is FQNEAQ (reference sequence). The DNA for the CDR3 is TGTGCCAGCAGCTCAGGGGGATCTGGAAACACCATATATTTT. Its translation is CASSSGGSGNTIYF.

The V and J genes are TRBV7-2 and TRBJ1-1; 7 nucleotides line up with TRBD1. Per the germline V gene, CDR1 is SGHTA and CDR2 is FQGNSA. Unmatched junction bases numbered 2, after V lost 3 bases and J lost 1 base. The CDR3 consists of 14 residues. CDR3 sequence (DNA): TGTGCCAGCAGCTTCGGACAGGCGAACACTGAAGCTTTCTTT. Its protein is CASSFGQANTEAFF.

The rearrangement joins TRBV2 to TRBJ2-5; TRBD2 is a possible D gene (5 bases). The CDR3 has 11 residues. V lost 4 bases and J 5 bases, leaving 5 bases between the germline ends. Germline CDR1 is SNHLY and CDR2 is FYNNEI. The CDR3 region is CASSGGETQYF. The CDR3 nucleotides read TGTGCCAGCAGTGGAGGGGAGACCCAGTACTTC.

CDR3 sequence (DNA): TGTGCCAGTAGTACAGGGGAAGGGAATCAGCCCCAGCATTTT. It codes for CASSTGEGNQPQHF. This chain links TRBV19 with TRBJ1-5; a possible D gene is TRBD1 (6 bases). V was trimmed by 4 bases and J by 4 bases, leaving 11 bases between them. The CDR3 is made up of 14 amino acids. In germline, CDR1 is LNHDA, CDR2 SQIVND (reference sequence).

V gene TRBV27 combines with J gene TRBJ1-6; D gene ambiguous. Germline-derived CDR1 and CDR2 are MNHEY and SMNVEV (reference sequence). This CDR3 spans 11 amino acids. With 11 bases removed from V and 3 bases from J, the gap between germline ends came to 5 bases. The CDR3 DNA reads TGTGCCTTACTCTATAATTCACCCCTCCACTTT. This gives the protein CALLYNSPLHF.

This chain connects TRBV28 to TRBJ2-3, with 10 positions matching TRBD2. Germline-derived CDR1 and CDR2 are MDHEN and SYDVKM. V lost 5 bases to trimming and J lost 4 bases; unmatched junction nucleotides: 9. The length of the CDR3 is 16 residues. CDR3 coding DNA: TGTGCCAGCAGTCCCACAGCGGGAGGGCCTGCAGATACGCAGTATTTT. Protein: CASSPTAGGPADTQYF.

The chain recombines TRBV4-1 with TRBJ1-5; no clear D gene. Trimming removed 0 bases at V and 0 bases at J, with 9 bases between. The length of the CDR3 is 16 residues. CDR1 MGHRA and CDR2 YSYEKL come from the germline V gene. CDR3 DNA sequence: TGCGCCAGCAGCCAAGATCCCTCTTCTAGCAATCAGCCCCAGCATTTT. Its protein product is CASSQDPSSSNQPQHF.

This clone was picked up a small number of times. This chain uses TRBV5-4 with TRBJ2-3; TRBD2 agrees at 15 bases. The V segment lost 4 bases and the J segment 3 bases; nucleotides outside the gene matches: 9. The germline V gene has CDR1 SGHNT and CDR2 YYREEE (reference sequence). The CDR3 is 18 amino acids. CDR3 in amino acids: CASSGGTSGGPGTDTQYF. The DNA for the CDR3 is TGTGCCAGCAGCGGCGGGACTAGCGGGGGGCCGGGAACAGATACGCAGTATTTT.

V is TRBV4-2 and J is TRBJ2-7; 8 bases fit TRBD1. The J segment lost 2 bases and the V segment lost 3 bases, leaving 12 bases of the junction unmatched. This CDR3 has 17 amino acids. Germline-derived CDR1 and CDR2 are LGHNA and YNFKEQ. CDR3 nucleotides: TGTGCCAGCAGCCACCCGACGACGTCGGACAGGGCCTACGAGCAGTACTTC. It specifies CASSHPTTSDRAYEQYF.